This is a list of T cell receptor beta chains from one sample in a study of blood T cell repertoires in COVID-19. Measured with immunoSEQ multiplex PCR; TCRdb has only the in-frame clones, and not every one. This table holds more than 250,000 clones, around four fifths found once. Sequencing input: peripheral blood. The receptors were gathered from a man between 60 and 75 years old who had recovered from COVID-19. Each CDR3 is given without its conserved first and last residue. D genes are given only for firm matches.

cdr3_aa: SGGTGGSSYEQY
j_call: TRBJ2-7
v_call: TRBV29-1
d_call: TRBD1

cdr3_aa: ASSLGPLNTEAF
j_call: TRBJ1-1
v_call: TRBV11-2
d_call: -

cdr3_aa: ASSVGQGGEQY
j_call: TRBJ2-7
v_call: TRBV9
d_call: -

cdr3_aa: ASSLETTGAPLH
j_call: TRBJ1-6
v_call: TRBV13
d_call: TRBD1

cdr3_aa: ASSLDVRQYEQY
j_call: TRBJ2-7
v_call: TRBV7-9
d_call: -

cdr3_aa: ASSSQGYNEQF
j_call: TRBJ2-1
v_call: TRBV14
d_call: TRBD1

cdr3_aa: ASSLSVVEQY
j_call: TRBJ2-7
v_call: TRBV7-2
d_call: -

cdr3_aa: ASSLSGSIYNEQF
j_call: TRBJ2-1
v_call: TRBV5-1
d_call: TRBD2

cdr3_aa: ASSLTQGNTEAF
j_call: TRBJ1-1
v_call: TRBV2
d_call: -

cdr3_aa: ASSFKGQGVADTQY
j_call: TRBJ2-3
v_call: TRBV5-6
d_call: TRBD1

cdr3_aa: SASIGNTIY
j_call: TRBJ1-3
v_call: TRBV20-1
d_call: -

cdr3_aa: ATSDPDAGAHSYNEQF
j_call: TRBJ2-1
v_call: TRBV24-1
d_call: -

cdr3_aa: ASSHRGGGNTIY
j_call: TRBJ1-3
v_call: TRBV3-1/TRBV3-2
d_call: -

cdr3_aa: ASSPRGGSNQPQH
j_call: TRBJ1-5
v_call: TRBV28
d_call: -

cdr3_aa: ASSYSVRGADTEAF
j_call: TRBJ1-1
v_call: TRBV6-6
d_call: -

cdr3_aa: ASSPGLAGGRNFGADTQY
j_call: TRBJ2-3
v_call: TRBV5-1
d_call: TRBD2